These 21 T cell receptor beta chains came from one sample sequenced in a study of identifying expanded T cells in peripheral blood. Data came from immunoSEQ multiplex PCR; TCRdb stores just in-frame clones and leaves some out. The table records approximately 94,000 clones, about 87% of them present only once. The source material was blood. The receptors come from a person aged 18 to 75 in good health.

The chain links TRBV6-5 to TRBJ2-5; D gene ambiguous. This CDR3 spans 13 amino acids. V lost 6 bases and J lost 1, with 9 bases in between. CDR1 MNHEY and CDR2 SVGAGI come from the germline V gene. The CDR3 here is CASSYEFQETQYF. CDR3 DNA sequence: TGTGCCAGCAGCTATGAATTCCAAGAGACCCAGTACTTC.

This clone was detected once. The chain employs TRBV4-1 and TRBJ2-2; D is uncertain. The V end lost 1 base, the J end lost 10 bases, and 25 bases lay between the germline ends. Germline V gives CDR1 MGHRA, CDR2 YSYEKL. This CDR3 is built from 18 residues. This CDR3 reads CASSQGPGRAIATTELFF. DNA of the CDR3: TGCGCCAGCAGCCAAGGCCCCGGCCGGGCGATCGCGACGACGGAGCTGTTTTTT.

This clone was seen only once. The rearrangement links TRBV19 to TRBJ2-1; tentatively, D is TRBD2 (5 bases). Germline CDR1 reads LNHDA; CDR2 reads SQIVND (reference sequence). Between the trimmed V and J ends, which lost 0 bases and 7 bases, there was a span of 22 bases. The CDR3 contains 18 residues. The DNA for the CDR3 is TGTGCCAGTAGTATAGAACCCCCCAGCGGAGGAACGATTAATGAGCAGTTCTTC. It specifies CASSIEPPSGGTINEQFF.

The V gene is TRBV15, the J gene TRBJ1-1, with D perhaps matching TRBD1 (6 bases). Trimming pared 0 bases from V and 6 bases from J, leaving 14 bases between. The CDR3 runs 15 residues. Germline values: CDR1 LNHNV, CDR2 YYDKDF (reference sequence). For the CDR3, the DNA is TGTGCCACCAGCAGAGATTTGGCTGGGGGCTCTGAAGCTTTCTTT. Translation gives CATSRDLAGGSEAFF.

This chain joins TRBV7-8 and TRBJ2-5, with D possibly matching TRBD2 (6 bases). Trimming removed 6 bases at V and 0 bases at J, with 20 bases between. CDR1 is SGHVS, CDR2 FQNEAQ, per germline. There are 17 residues in the CDR3. The CDR3 region is CASRIVGGGKNQETQYF. CDR3 in DNA: TGTGCCAGCAGAATAGTAGGCGGAGGGAAGAACCAAGAGACCCAGTACTTC.

The chain couples TRBV25-1 to TRBJ1-1; TRBD1 might be the D (6 bases). Germline V gene data show CDR1 as MGHDK and CDR2 as SYGVNS. The CDR3 runs 15 residues. V lost 2 bases to trimming and J lost 4 bases, with 14 bases between them. The CDR3 loop is CASSESVEGGTEAFF. The CDR3, as DNA: TGTGCCAGCAGTGAAAGTGTCGAAGGGGGCACTGAAGCTTTCTTT.

This chain uses TRBV25-1 with TRBJ1-1; 11 bases map to TRBD1. The germline gives CDR1 MGHDK, CDR2 SYGVNS. The length of the CDR3 is 14 residues. V was pared by 6 bases and J by 5 bases, with 5 bases of the junction left unmatched. CDR3 sequence: CASRPDRGQTEAFF. CDR3 coding DNA: TGTGCCAGCAGACCGGACAGGGGGCAGACTGAAGCTTTCTTT.

As to this clone: The sample carries other DNA sequences with the same CDR3. The V gene is TRBV12-5, the J gene TRBJ1-2; 7 nucleotides align to TRBD1. This CDR3 is 13 amino acids long. The germline V gene has CDR1 LGHNT and CDR2 FRNRAP. V lost 1 base and J lost 4; bases outside the gene matches: 0. CDR3 coding DNA: TGTGCTAGTGGTTTGGGACAGGGCTATGGCTACACCTTC. This translates into CASGLGQGYGYTF.

The chain uses TRBV27 and TRBJ2-7; D possibly matches TRBD1 or TRBD2 (6 bases each). Germline CDR1 reads MNHEY; CDR2 reads SMNVEV (reference sequence). This CDR3 is built from 17 residues. The V end lost 0 bases, the J end lost 4 bases, and 19 bases lay between the germline ends. CDR3 residues: CASSLSLLGGPKYEQYF. CDR3 DNA: TGTGCCAGCAGTTTATCCCTACTTGGGGGGCCGAAATACGAGCAGTACTTC.

The chain joins TRBV14 to TRBJ2-5; 7 positions match TRBD1. The DNA end lines up better with TRBJ2-7; the J call may be wrong. The CDR3 totals 16 residues. CDR1 is SGHDN, CDR2 FVKESK, per germline. CDR3 nucleotide sequence: TGTGCCAGCAGCCGAAAAACAGGGGTAGGGTCCTACGAGCAGTACTTC. Its protein is CASSRKTGVGSYEQYF.

The chain is built from TRBV10-2 and TRBJ1-1; 8 bases map to TRBD1. This CDR3 region has 14 residues. CDR1 and CDR2 (germline): WSHSY, SAAADI. V shed 5 bases and J 1 base; nucleotides not matched to a gene: 3. In nucleotides, the CDR3 is TGCGCCAGCAGTCGGGACAGGCAGAACACTGAAGCTTTCTTT. Its protein product is CASSRDRQNTEAFF.

The J gene is TRBJ1-4, the V gene TRBV19; unclear D gene. This CDR3 is 13 amino acids long. The V end was cut by 6 bases, the J end by 8 bases, with 13 bases between. CDR1 is LNHDA, CDR2 SQIVND, per germline (reference sequence). The DNA of the CDR3 is TGTGCCAGTAGCCCGGGGAGGGCGGAAAAACTGTTTTTT. Translating gives CASSPGRAEKLFF.

Regarding this clone: Other nucleotide sequences in the sample specify the same CDR3. The chain is built from TRBV5-1 and TRBJ2-5; 9 bases line up with TRBD1. Trimming took 7 bases from V and 5 from J; bases not matched to a gene: 6. CDR3 size: 13 residues. Germline V gene lookup returns CDR1 SGHRS and CDR2 YFSETQ. CDR3 sequence: CASSPGQGETQYF. The CDR3 DNA sequence: TGCGCCAGCTCACCGGGACAGGGTGAGACCCAGTACTTC. Complete variable domain (other parts from reference TRBV5-1 and TRBJ2-5): KAGVTQTPRYLIKTRGQQVTLSCSPISGHRSVSWYQQTPGQGLQFLFEYFSETQRNKGNFPGRFSGRQFSNSRSEMNVSTLELGDSALYLCASSPGQGETQYFGPGTRLLVL.

This CDR3 is CASSARLAGGGVQFF. The DNA of the CDR3 is TGTGCCAGTAGTGCCCGACTAGCGGGGGGGGGTGTGCAGTTCTTC. The chain has TRBV19 and TRBJ2-1, with 14 nucleotides matching TRBD2. The CDR3 contains 15 residues. The germline gives CDR1 LNHDA, CDR2 SQIVND (reference sequence). Trimming at V came to 5 bases and at J to 12 bases, leaving 9 bases not matched to a gene.

The chain couples TRBV7-2 to TRBJ2-1; unclear D gene. The germline gives CDR1 SGHTA, CDR2 FQGNSA. The CDR3 runs 11 residues. The CDR3 spells CAKGIYNEQFF. The CDR3 region has the DNA TGTGCTAAAGGCATCTACAATGAGCAGTTCTTC.

In the case of this clone: Other nucleotide sequences from this sample produce the same CDR3. The rearrangement uses TRBV4-1 and TRBJ2-6; 13 bases agree with TRBD2. This CDR3 contains 19 residues. V shed 3 bases, J shed 1 base, and the junction held 6 bases outside the gene matches. CDR1 is MGHRA, CDR2 YSYEKL, per germline. DNA for the CDR3: TGCGCCAGCAGCCAGGGACTAGCGGGGCTGGGGTCTGGGGCCAACGTCCTGACTTTC. This encodes CASSQGLAGLGSGANVLTF.

The rearrangement joins TRBV18 to TRBJ2-5; D unclear. The V and J ends lost 4 bases and 1 base respectively, with 13 bases between them. This CDR3 is built from 15 residues. Germline V gene lookup returns CDR1 KGHSH and CDR2 LQKENI. CDR3 nucleotide sequence: TGTGCCAGCTCACGTCGGAGCTCACCCCAAGAGACCCAGTACTTC. Its protein is CASSRRSSPQETQYF.

V usage is TRBV2 and J usage is TRBJ2-5; D ambiguous. The germline V and J ends were trimmed by 3 bases and 2 bases, with 10 bases remaining between them. CDR3 size: 14 residues. CDR1 and CDR2 from the germline V gene are SNHLY and FYNNEI. CDR3 sequence (DNA): TGTGCCAGCAGTGACAGGAGCTATCAAGAGACCCAGTACTTC. Protein product: CASSDRSYQETQYF. Variable domain in full (rest from reference TRBV2 and TRBJ2-5): EPEVTQTPSHQVTQMGQEVILRCVPISNHLYFYWYRQILGQKVEFLVSFYNNEISEKSEIFDDQFSVERPDGSNFTLKIRSTKLEDSAMYFCASSDRSYQETQYFGPGTRLLVL.

V and J are TRBV5-1 and TRBJ2-7; D is unclear. CDR3 length equals 11 residues. V gave up 4 bases and J gave up 3 bases, with 5 bases separating them. Germline-derived CDR1 and CDR2 are SGHRS and YFSETQ. In DNA, the CDR3 is TGCGCCAGCAGCCCACTCTACGAGCAGTACTTC. Translated: CASSPLYEQYF. The complete variable domain, with remaining parts taken from reference TRBV5-1 and TRBJ2-7, reads KAGVTQTPRYLIKTRGQQVTLSCSPISGHRSVSWYQQTPGQGLQFLFEYFSETQRNKGNFPGRFSGRQFSNSRSEMNVSTLELGDSALYLCASSPLYEQYFGPGTRLTVT.

This clone has just one count. One end of the junction does not line up with germline, which may come from a read error. This chain joins TRBV29-1 and TRBJ2-1; 7 bases align to TRBD1. Germline V lookup: CDR1 SQVTM, CDR2 ANQGSEA. The CDR3 is 12 residues long. The CDR3 DNA is TGTACCCTGGGACAGTCCTACAATGAGCAGTTCTTC. Amino acid sequence: CTLGQSYNEQFF.

The V and J genes are TRBV19 and TRBJ2-5, with D possibly matching TRBD2 (6 bases). V was shortened by 3 bases and J by 5 bases, with 13 bases between the two germline ends. From germline, CDR1 is LNHDA and CDR2 SQIVND (reference sequence). The CDR3 length is 14 residues. The CDR3 region has the DNA TGTGCCAGTAGTATTGGGGGGACCAGGGAGACCCAGTACTTC. Its translation is CASSIGGTRETQYF.